This TCR beta chain is from a study of technical replicates of blood from several donors. TCRdb's copy holds only in-frame clones and misses some; the assay was immunoSEQ multiplex PCR. Of more than 90,000 clones listed, about 96% are singletons. This clone was detected a few times. The germline V gene encodes CDR1 LNHDA and CDR2 SQIVND (reference sequence). Trimming removed 0 bases from V and 5 bases from J; junction bases left unmatched: 7. This CDR3 has 15 amino acids. Sequencing was done on a sample of T cells isolated from PBMCs. The TCR sequence derives from a human donor in good health. The V and J genes are TRBV19 and TRBJ2-7; 7 positions match TRBD1. The DNA of the CDR3 is TGTGCCAGTAGTATAGATAGGCAGGGGGTCAACGAGCAGTACTTC. Protein product: CASSIDRQGVNEQYF.